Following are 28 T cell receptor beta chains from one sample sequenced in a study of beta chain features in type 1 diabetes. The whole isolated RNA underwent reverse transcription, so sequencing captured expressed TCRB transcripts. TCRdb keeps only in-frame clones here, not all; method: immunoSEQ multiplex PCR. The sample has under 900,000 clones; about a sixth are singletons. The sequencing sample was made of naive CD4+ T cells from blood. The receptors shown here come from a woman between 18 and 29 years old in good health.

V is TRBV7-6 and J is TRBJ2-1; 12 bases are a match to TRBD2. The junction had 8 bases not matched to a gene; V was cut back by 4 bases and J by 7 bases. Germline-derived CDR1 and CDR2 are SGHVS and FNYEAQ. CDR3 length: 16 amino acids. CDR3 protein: CASSSASGRAGNEQFF. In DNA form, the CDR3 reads TGTGCCAGCAGCTCCGCTAGCGGGAGGGCCGGTAATGAGCAGTTCTTC.

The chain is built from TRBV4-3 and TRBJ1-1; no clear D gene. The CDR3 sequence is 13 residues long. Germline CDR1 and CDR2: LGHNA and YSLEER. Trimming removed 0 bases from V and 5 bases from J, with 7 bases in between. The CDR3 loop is CASSQDRWTEAFF. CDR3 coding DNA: TGCGCCAGCAGCCAAGATCGATGGACTGAAGCTTTCTTT.

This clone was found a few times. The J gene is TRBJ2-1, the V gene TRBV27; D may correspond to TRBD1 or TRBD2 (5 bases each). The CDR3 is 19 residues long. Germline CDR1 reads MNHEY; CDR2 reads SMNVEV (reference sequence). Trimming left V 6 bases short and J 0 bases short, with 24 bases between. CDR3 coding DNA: TGTGCCAGCAGCCGACTATCCTGGTACGAAGGGACCTCCTACAATGAGCAGTTCTTC. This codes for CASSRLSWYEGTSYNEQFF.

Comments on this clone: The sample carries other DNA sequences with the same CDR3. The CDR3 DNA follows: TGTGCCAGCAGTGGTACGGTCCAAGAGACCCAGTACTTC. Amino acids: CASSGTVQETQYF. This chain joins TRBV2 and TRBJ2-5; D gene ambiguous. The CDR3 runs 13 residues. CDR1 and CDR2 from the germline V gene are SNHLY and FYNNEI. V was pared by 4 bases and J by 1 base, with 7 bases between.

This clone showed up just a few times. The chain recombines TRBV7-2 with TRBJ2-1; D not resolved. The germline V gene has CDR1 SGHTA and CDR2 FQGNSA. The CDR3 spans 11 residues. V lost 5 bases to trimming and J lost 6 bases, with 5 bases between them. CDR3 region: CASSARNEQFF. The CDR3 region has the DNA TGTGCCAGCAGCGCGCGCAATGAGCAGTTCTTC. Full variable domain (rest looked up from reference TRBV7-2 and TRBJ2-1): GAGVSQSPSNKVTEKGKDVELRCDPISGHTALYWYRQSLGQGLEFLIYFQGNSAPDKSGLPSDRFSAERTGGSVSTLTIQRTQQEDSAVYLCASSARNEQFFGPGTRLTVL.

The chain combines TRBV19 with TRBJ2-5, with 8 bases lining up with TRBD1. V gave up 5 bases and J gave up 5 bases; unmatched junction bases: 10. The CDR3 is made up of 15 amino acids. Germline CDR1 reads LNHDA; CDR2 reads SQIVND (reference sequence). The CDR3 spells CASSQRQGIIETQYF. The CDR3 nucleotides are TGTGCCAGTAGTCAGCGACAGGGGATAATCGAGACCCAGTACTTC.

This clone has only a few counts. This CDR3 is CASSLTGLAGAYEQYF. The CDR3 DNA follows: TGTGCCAGCAGTTTAACGGGACTAGCGGGAGCCTACGAGCAGTACTTC. The chain joins TRBV27 to TRBJ2-7; 14 bases align to TRBD2. Germline CDR1 MNHEY, CDR2 SMNVEV (reference sequence). J was trimmed by 2 bases and V by 2 bases; bases with no gene match: 2. CDR3 length: 16 amino acids.

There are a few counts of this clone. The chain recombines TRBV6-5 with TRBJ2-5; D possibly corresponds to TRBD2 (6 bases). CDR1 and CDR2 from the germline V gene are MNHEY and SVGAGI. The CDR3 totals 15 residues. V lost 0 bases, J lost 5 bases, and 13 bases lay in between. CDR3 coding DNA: TGTGCCAGCAGTTACTCGTGGAGACTAGTGGAGACCCAGTACTTC. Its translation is CASSYSWRLVETQYF.

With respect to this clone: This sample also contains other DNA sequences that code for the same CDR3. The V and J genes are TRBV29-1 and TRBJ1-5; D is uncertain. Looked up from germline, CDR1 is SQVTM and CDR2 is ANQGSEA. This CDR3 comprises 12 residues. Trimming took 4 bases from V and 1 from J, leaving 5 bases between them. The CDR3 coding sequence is TGCAGCGTTGGAGAAAGCAATCAGCCCCAGCATTTT. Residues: CSVGESNQPQHF.

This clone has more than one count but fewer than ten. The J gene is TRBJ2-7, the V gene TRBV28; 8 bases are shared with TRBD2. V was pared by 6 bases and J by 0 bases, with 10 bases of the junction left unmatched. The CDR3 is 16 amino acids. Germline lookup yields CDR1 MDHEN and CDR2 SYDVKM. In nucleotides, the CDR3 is TGTGCCAGCAGCCGAGCGGGGGAAGGGGGCTCCTACGAGCAGTACTTC. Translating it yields CASSRAGEGGSYEQYF. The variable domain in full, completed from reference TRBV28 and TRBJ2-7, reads DVKVTQSSRYLVKRTGEKVFLECVQDMDHENMFWYRQDPGLGLRLIYFSYDVKMKEKGDIPEGYSVSREKKERFSLILESASTNQTSMYLCASSRAGEGGSYEQYFGPGTRLTVT.

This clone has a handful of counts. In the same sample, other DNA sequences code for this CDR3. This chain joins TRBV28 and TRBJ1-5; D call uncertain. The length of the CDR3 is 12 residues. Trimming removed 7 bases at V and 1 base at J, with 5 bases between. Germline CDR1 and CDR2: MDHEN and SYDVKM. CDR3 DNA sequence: TGTGCCAGCAAAGAGAGCAATCAGCCCCAGCATTTT. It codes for CASKESNQPQHF.

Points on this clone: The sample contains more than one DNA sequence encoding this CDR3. DNA for the CDR3: TGCAGTGCTAGGAAGGAGACCCAGTACTTC. Encoded protein: CSARKETQYF. The chain links TRBV20-1 to TRBJ2-5; D not resolved. This CDR3 is 10 amino acids long. Germline V CDR1 and CDR2: DFQATT, SNEGSKA (reference sequence). V was pared by 3 bases and J by 5 bases, with 4 bases between.

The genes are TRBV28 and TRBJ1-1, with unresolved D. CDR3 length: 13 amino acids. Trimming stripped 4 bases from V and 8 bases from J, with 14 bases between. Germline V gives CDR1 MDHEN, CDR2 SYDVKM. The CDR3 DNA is TGTGCCAGCAGTTCGTTTACCCGACAAGAAGCTTTCTTT. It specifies CASSSFTRQEAFF. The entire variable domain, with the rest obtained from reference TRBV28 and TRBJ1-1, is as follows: DVKVTQSSRYLVKRTGEKVFLECVQDMDHENMFWYRQDPGLGLRLIYFSYDVKMKEKGDIPEGYSVSREKKERFSLILESASTNQTSMYLCASSSFTRQEAFFGQGTRLTVV.

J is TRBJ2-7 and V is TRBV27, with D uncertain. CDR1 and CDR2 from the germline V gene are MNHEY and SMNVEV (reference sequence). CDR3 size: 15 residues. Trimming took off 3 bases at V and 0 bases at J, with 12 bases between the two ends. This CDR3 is CASSFTAVSSYEQYF. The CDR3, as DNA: TGTGCCAGCAGTTTTACGGCTGTCAGCTCCTACGAGCAGTACTTC.

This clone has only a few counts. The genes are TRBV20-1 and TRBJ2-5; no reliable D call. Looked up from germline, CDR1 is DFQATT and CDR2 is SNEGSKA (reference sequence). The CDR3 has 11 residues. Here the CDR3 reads CRSGRTETQYF. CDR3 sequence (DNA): TGCAGGTCGGGCAGGACGGAGACCCAGTACTTC.

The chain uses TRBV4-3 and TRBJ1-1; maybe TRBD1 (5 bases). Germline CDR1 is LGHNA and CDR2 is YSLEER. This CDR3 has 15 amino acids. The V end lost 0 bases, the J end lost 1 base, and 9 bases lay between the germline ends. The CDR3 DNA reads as TGCGCCAGCAGCCAAGATAGCGGGGGGAACACTGAAGCTTTCTTT. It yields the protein CASSQDSGGNTEAFF.

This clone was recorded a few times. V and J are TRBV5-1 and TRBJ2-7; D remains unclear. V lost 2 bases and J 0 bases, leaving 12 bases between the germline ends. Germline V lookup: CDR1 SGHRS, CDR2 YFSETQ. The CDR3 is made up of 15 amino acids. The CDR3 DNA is TGCGCCAGCAGCTTAGAACCCACCAGCTCCTACGAGCAGTACTTC. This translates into CASSLEPTSSYEQYF.

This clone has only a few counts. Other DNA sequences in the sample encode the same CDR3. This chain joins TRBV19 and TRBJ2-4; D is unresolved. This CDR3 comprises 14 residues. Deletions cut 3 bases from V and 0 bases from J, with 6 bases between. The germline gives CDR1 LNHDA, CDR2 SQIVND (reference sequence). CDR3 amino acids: CASSIGLAKNIQYF. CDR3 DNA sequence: TGTGCCAGTAGTATCGGGCTAGCCAAAAACATTCAGTACTTC.

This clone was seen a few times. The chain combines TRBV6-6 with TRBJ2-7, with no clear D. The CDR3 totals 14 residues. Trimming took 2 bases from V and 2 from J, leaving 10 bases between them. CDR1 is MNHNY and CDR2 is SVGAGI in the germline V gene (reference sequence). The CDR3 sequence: CASSYRVPTYEQYF. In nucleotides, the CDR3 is TGTGCCAGCAGTTACAGGGTACCTACCTACGAGCAGTACTTC.

The CDR3 sequence is CASSPRAHTNTGELFF. Written as DNA, the CDR3 is TGTGCCAGCAGCCCGAGGGCACACACGAACACCGGGGAGCTGTTTTTT. The chain combines TRBV7-3 with TRBJ2-2, with D maybe TRBD2 (5 bases). The V and J ends lost 5 bases and 0 bases respectively, with 13 bases between them. Germline V gene lookup returns CDR1 SGHTA and CDR2 FQGTGA. This CDR3 is 16 amino acids long.

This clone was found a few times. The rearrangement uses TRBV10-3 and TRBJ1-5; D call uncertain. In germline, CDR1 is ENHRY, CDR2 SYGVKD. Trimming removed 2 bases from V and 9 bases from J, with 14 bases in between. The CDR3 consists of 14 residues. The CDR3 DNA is TGTGCCATCAGTGAGGCAGGTGACCGAGGGCCCCAGCATTTT. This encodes CAISEAGDRGPQHF.

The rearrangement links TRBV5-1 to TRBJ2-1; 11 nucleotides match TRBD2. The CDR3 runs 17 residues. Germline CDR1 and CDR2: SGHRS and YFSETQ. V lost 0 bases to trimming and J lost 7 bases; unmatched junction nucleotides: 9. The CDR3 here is CASSLGTSGSRRNEQFF. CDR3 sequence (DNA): TGCGCCAGCAGCTTGGGTACTAGCGGGAGTCGACGGAATGAGCAGTTCTTC. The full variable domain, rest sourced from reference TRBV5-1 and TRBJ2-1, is KAGVTQTPRYLIKTRGQQVTLSCSPISGHRSVSWYQQTPGQGLQFLFEYFSETQRNKGNFPGRFSGRQFSNSRSEMNVSTLELGDSALYLCASSLGTSGSRRNEQFFGPGTRLTVL.

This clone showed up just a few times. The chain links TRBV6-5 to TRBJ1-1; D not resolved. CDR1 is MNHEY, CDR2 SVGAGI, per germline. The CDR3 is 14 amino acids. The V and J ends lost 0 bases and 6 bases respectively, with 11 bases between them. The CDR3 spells CASSYSYTDAEAFF. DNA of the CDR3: TGTGCCAGCAGTTACTCTTACACAGACGCTGAAGCTTTCTTT.

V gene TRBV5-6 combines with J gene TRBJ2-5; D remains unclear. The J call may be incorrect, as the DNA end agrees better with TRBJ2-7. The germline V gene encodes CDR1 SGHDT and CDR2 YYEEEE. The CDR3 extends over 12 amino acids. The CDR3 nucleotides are TGTGCCAGCAGCTTGCGGTCCTACGAGCAGTACTTC. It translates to CASSLRSYEQYF.

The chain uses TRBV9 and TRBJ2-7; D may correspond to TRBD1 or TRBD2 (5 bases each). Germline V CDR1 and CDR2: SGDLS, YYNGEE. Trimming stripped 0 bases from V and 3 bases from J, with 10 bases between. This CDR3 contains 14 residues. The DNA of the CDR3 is TGTGCCAGCAGCGTAGAAGGGACCCACTACGAGCAGTACTTC. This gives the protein CASSVEGTHYEQYF. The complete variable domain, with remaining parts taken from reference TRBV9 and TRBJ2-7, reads DSGVTQTPKHLITATGQRVTLRCSPRSGDLSVYWYQQSLDQGLQFLIQYYNGEERAKGNILERFSAQQFPDLHSELNLSSLELGDSALYFCASSVEGTHYEQYFGPGTRLTVT.

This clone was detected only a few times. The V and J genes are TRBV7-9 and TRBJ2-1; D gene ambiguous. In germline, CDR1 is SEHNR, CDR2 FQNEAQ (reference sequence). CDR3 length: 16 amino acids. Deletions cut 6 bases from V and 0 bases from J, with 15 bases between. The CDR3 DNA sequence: TGTGCCAGCAGTTACCGGGCAGCGAGCTCCTACAATGAGCAGTTCTTC. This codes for CASSYRAASSYNEQFF.

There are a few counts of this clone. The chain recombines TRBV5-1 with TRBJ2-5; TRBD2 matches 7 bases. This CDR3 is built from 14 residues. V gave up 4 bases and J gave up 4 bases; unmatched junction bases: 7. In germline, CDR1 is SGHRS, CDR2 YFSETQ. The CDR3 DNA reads TGCGCCAGCAGCGTAACGGGGGGTCGAGAGACCCAGTACTTC. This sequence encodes CASSVTGGRETQYF.

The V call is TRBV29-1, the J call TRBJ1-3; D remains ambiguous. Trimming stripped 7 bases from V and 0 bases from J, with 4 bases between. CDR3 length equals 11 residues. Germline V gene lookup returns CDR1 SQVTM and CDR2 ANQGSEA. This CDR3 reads CSAGSGNTIYF. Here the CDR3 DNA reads TGCAGCGCCGGCTCTGGAAACACCATATATTTT.